The 24 T cell receptor beta chains presented below share a single source sample, sequenced in a study of blood T cells in healthy people across ages. For the second PCR, which ran for roughly 6 to 12 cycles, a sample-barcoded 5' primer and a J-beta primer mix were used. TCRdb re-called the 5' RACE reads through MiXCR, storing one row per CDR3 protein. Here the sample spans roughly 680,000 distinct CDR3 sequences, approximately 52% being singletons. The source material was blood. These receptors originate from a woman of 80 years or more in good health.

The V and J genes are TRBV7-9 and TRBJ2-7, with 12 bases identical to TRBD1. Per germline, CDR1 SEHNR and CDR2 FQNEAQ (reference sequence). The CDR3 loop spans 15 amino acids. Trimming removed 5 bases from V and 4 bases from J; junction bases left unmatched: 6. The CDR3 loop is CASSPGTGGIYEQYF. The CDR3 DNA follows: TGTGCCAGCAGCCCAGGGACAGGGGGCATATACGAGCAGTACTTC. Variable domain in full (rest from reference TRBV7-9 and TRBJ2-7): DTGVSQNPRHKITKRGQNVTFRCDPISEHNRLYWYRQTLGQGPEFLTYFQNEAQLEKSRLLSDRFSAERPKGSFSTLEIQRTEQGDSAMYLCASSPGTGGIYEQYFGPGTRLTVT.

Remarks on this clonotype: A clone one base away is much larger, so this may be a read error. The rearrangement joins TRBV2 to TRBJ2-7; maybe TRBD2 (6 bases). Germline assignment: CDR1 SNHLY and CDR2 FYNNEI. This CDR3 has 15 amino acids. The V and J ends lost 6 bases and 0 bases respectively, with 15 bases between them. The CDR3 region is CASRAMAGSSYEQYF. The CDR3 nucleotides are TGTGCCAGCAGGGCCATGGCGGGGAGCTCCTACGAGCAGTACTTC.

This clonotype was detected only once. A much larger clone sits a single nucleotide away, making a read error possible. The chain has TRBV5-1 and TRBJ2-3; perhaps TRBD2 as D (5 bases). Germline V gives CDR1 SGHRS, CDR2 YFSETQ. The CDR3 contains 16 residues. V lost 4 bases and J lost 6, with 21 bases in between. CDR3 protein: CASSLTITDGLDTQYF. The DNA for the CDR3 is TGCGCCAGCAGCCTGACTATAACCGATGGGTTGGATACGCAGTATTTT.

This clonotype was detected ten times or more. The J gene is TRBJ2-5, the V gene TRBV5-1; tentative D call: TRBD1 (5 bases). Germline loops: CDR1 SGHRS, CDR2 YFSETQ. The CDR3 extends over 15 amino acids. Trimming pared 0 bases from V and 5 bases from J, leaving 14 bases between. For the CDR3, the DNA is TGCGCCAGCAGCTTGGTAGGACCCTCAGGGGAGACCCAGTACTTC. It specifies CASSLVGPSGETQYF.

This clonotype was seen a handful of times. The V gene is TRBV20-1, the J gene TRBJ2-5; TRBD2 is a possible D gene (5 bases). CDR1 is DFQATT, CDR2 SNEGSKA, per germline (reference sequence). CDR3 length: 17 residues. The germline V and J ends were trimmed by 0 bases and 4 bases, with 21 bases remaining between them. This CDR3 reads CSARDVLVGVRGETQYF. The CDR3 nucleotides read TGCAGTGCTAGAGATGTCCTTGTCGGAGTCCGGGGAGAGACCCAGTACTTC.

J is TRBJ1-2 and V is TRBV12-3 or TRBV12-4, with 9 bases fitting TRBD1. This CDR3 is 15 amino acids long. V gave up 3 bases and J gave up 5 bases; unmatched junction bases: 7. Here the CDR3 DNA reads TGTGCCAGCAGTTTTGGGACAGGGCAAGGATATGGCTACACCTTC. It translates to CASSFGTGQGYGYTF.

This clonotype was counted ten times or more. The chain joins TRBV7-3 to TRBJ2-1; D not resolved. Germline CDR1 and CDR2: SGHTA and FQGTGA. The germline V and J ends were trimmed by 3 bases and 4 bases, with 7 bases remaining between them. CDR3 size: 13 residues. The CDR3 loop reads CASSFQSYNEQFF. CDR3 in DNA: TGTGCCAGCAGCTTTCAGAGTTACAATGAGCAGTTCTTC.

About this clonotype: A much larger clone differs from this one at a single base, so this may be a read error. The CDR3 nucleotides are TGCGCCAGCAGCTTGTTCGGACCCGGGCCTCACGAGCAGTACTTC. Amino acid sequence: CASSLFGPGPHEQYF. The chain employs TRBV5-1 and TRBJ2-5; D remains unclear. The end of the DNA fits TRBJ2-7 better, so the J call may be wrong. Germline lookup yields CDR1 SGHRS and CDR2 YFSETQ. This CDR3 spans 15 amino acids.

This clonotype was recorded at least ten times. The chain couples TRBV11-1 to TRBJ2-3; 8 nucleotides align to TRBD2. Germline CDR1 is SGHAT and CDR2 is FQDESV (reference sequence). J was trimmed by 3 bases and V by 6 bases; bases with no gene match: 8. The CDR3 has 15 residues. The DNA of the CDR3 is TGTGCCAGCAGTTTCCGGGGGGGCGGGACAGATACGCAGTATTTT. Translated: CASSFRGGGTDTQYF.

V is TRBV25-1 and J is TRBJ1-2; perhaps TRBD1 as D (5 bases). From germline, CDR1 is MGHDK and CDR2 SYGVNS. With 4 bases removed from V and 5 bases from J, the gap between germline ends came to 11 bases. The CDR3 consists of 13 residues. The CDR3 coding sequence is TGTGCCAGCAGTGCCCAGGGAGATTATGGCTACACCTTC. This translates into CASSAQGDYGYTF.

This clonotype was seen a handful of times. The chain recombines TRBV20-1 with TRBJ2-5; 13 nucleotides match TRBD2. Trimming cost V 4 bases and J 11 bases; bases outside gene matches: 10. The CDR3 length is 14 residues. Germline V gives CDR1 DFQATT, CDR2 SNEGSKA (reference sequence). CDR3 amino acids: CSATLRTSGSEQYF. CDR3 coding DNA: TGCAGTGCTACCTTGCGGACTAGCGGGAGTGAGCAGTACTTC.

The chain combines TRBV20-1 with TRBJ2-1; D could derive from TRBD1 or TRBD2 (5 bases each). Trimming stripped 3 bases from V and 9 bases from J, with 9 bases between. Germline V gene lookup returns CDR1 DFQATT and CDR2 SNEGSKA (reference sequence). This CDR3 is 11 amino acids long. The CDR3 DNA is TGCAGTGCTAGGGGGGATGGTGAGCAGTTCTTC. Protein: CSARGDGEQFF.

The chain employs TRBV20-1 and TRBJ1-1; 12 nucleotides match TRBD1. V lost 5 bases, J lost 7 bases, and 8 bases stayed unmatched. Germline CDR1 DFQATT, CDR2 SNEGSKA (reference sequence). The CDR3 runs to 14 residues. The CDR3 nucleotides are TGCAGTGCTTCACCCGGGACAGGGGGCGATGAAGCTTTCTTT. This translates into CSASPGTGGDEAFF.

The V gene is TRBV20-1, the J gene TRBJ1-4; 7 positions match TRBD1. This CDR3 is built from 14 residues. Losses at the gene ends were 3 bases for V and 8 bases for J; bases not matched to a gene: 9. Germline lookup yields CDR1 DFQATT and CDR2 SNEGSKA (reference sequence). CDR3 in amino acids: CSASRQGGTEKLFF. CDR3 coding DNA: TGCAGTGCTAGCCGACAGGGTGGCACGGAAAAACTGTTTTTT.

The J gene is TRBJ2-4, the V gene TRBV27, with 10 bases fitting TRBD2. This CDR3 region has 15 residues. V was pared by 4 bases and J by 13 bases, with 13 bases of the junction left unmatched. Germline CDR1 is MNHEY and CDR2 is SMNVEV (reference sequence). Written as DNA, the CDR3 is TGTGCCAGCAGTTCAGCACTAGCGGGATTTTGGGAGCAGTACTTC. It specifies CASSSALAGFWEQYF.

V gene TRBV18 combines with J gene TRBJ2-5; no clear D gene. Trimming removed 5 bases from V and 0 bases from J, with 10 bases in between. Per the germline V gene, CDR1 is KGHSH and CDR2 is LQKENI. The CDR3 is 14 residues long. The CDR3 loop is CASSALEYQETQYF. For the CDR3, the DNA is TGTGCCAGCTCAGCGCTGGAATACCAAGAGACCCAGTACTTC.

The CDR3 coding sequence is TGCAGCGTGGCACAGGAGAATGGGAACACCATATATTTT. This encodes CSVAQENGNTIYF. The chain links TRBV29-1 to TRBJ1-3; TRBD1 might be the D (5 bases). This CDR3 is built from 13 residues. V shed 6 bases and J shed 7 bases, with 16 bases lying between them. The germline V gene has CDR1 SQVTM and CDR2 ANQGSEA.

This clonotype appeared a single time. The chain's CDR3 is CSVEDRLAGTGDTQYF. The CDR3 DNA reads TGCAGCGTTGAAGATCGGCTAGCGGGGACTGGGGATACGCAGTATTTT. The V call is TRBV29-1, the J call TRBJ2-3, with 9 positions matching TRBD2. From germline, CDR1 is SQVTM and CDR2 ANQGSEA. CDR3 length equals 16 residues. V was pared by 0 bases and J by 6 bases, with 10 bases of the junction left unmatched.

CDR3 nucleotide sequence: TGTGCCAGCAGCTCCGGGGCAGCCAGCACAGATACGCAGTATTTT. Amino acids: CASSSGAASTDTQYF. This chain uses TRBV9 with TRBJ2-3; D may be TRBD1 or TRBD2 (5 bases each). Germline CDR1 reads SGDLS; CDR2 reads YYNGEE. This CDR3 has 15 residues. V was shortened by 4 bases and J by 0 bases, with 12 bases between the two germline ends.

The chain employs TRBV3-1 and TRBJ2-2; D may be TRBD1 (6 bases). Trimming took 3 bases from V and 9 from J, leaving 8 bases between them. The germline gives CDR1 LGHDT, CDR2 YNNKEL (reference sequence). This CDR3 region has 12 residues. DNA for the CDR3: TGTGCCAGCAGCCATGGGGGCTGGGAGCTGTTTTTT. Translated: CASSHGGWELFF.

The sample holds many counts of this clonotype. The rearrangement links TRBV20-1 to TRBJ2-3, with 7 bases identical to TRBD2. There are 14 residues in the CDR3. The V gene's germline CDR1 is DFQATT and CDR2 SNEGSKA (reference sequence). V gave up 0 bases and J gave up 2 bases; unmatched junction bases: 2. This CDR3 reads CSARDQRDTDTQYF. DNA of the CDR3: TGCAGTGCTAGAGATCAGCGGGACACAGATACGCAGTATTTT.

The V gene is TRBV20-1, the J gene TRBJ2-3; TRBD2 matches 7 bases. Germline loops: CDR1 DFQATT, CDR2 SNEGSKA (reference sequence). Trimming removed 6 bases from V and 3 bases from J; junction bases left unmatched: 9. There are 14 residues in the CDR3. The CDR3, as DNA: TGCAGTGCCATGCCCCCGGGGGGTACAGATACGCAGTATTTT. Protein sequence: CSAMPPGGTDTQYF.

Many counts were recorded for this clonotype. This chain connects TRBV5-6 to TRBJ2-1, with a weak D call TRBD1 (5 bases). The CDR3 length is 11 residues. Trimming removed 1 base from V and 14 bases from J, with 10 bases in between. Germline loops: CDR1 SGHDT, CDR2 YYEEEE. The CDR3 DNA is TGTGCCAGCAGCTTGCTCAGGGAAAAGTTCTTC. Translating gives CASSLLREKFF.

This sequence joins TRBV28 and TRBJ2-7, with a tentative D call TRBD1 (6 bases). Germline CDR1 is MDHEN and CDR2 is SYDVKM. This CDR3 region has 13 residues. The V and J ends lost 5 bases and 3 bases respectively, with 11 bases between them. CDR3 region: CASSRTANYEQYF. As DNA, the CDR3 is TGTGCCAGCAGTCGGACAGCTAACTACGAGCAGTACTTC.